The text below deals with one T cell receptor beta chain. Its antigen remains unidentified. This record belongs to a study of T cell responses to AZD1222 COVID-19 vaccine. Notes on the study in general: The donor group comprised mostly white British people and more females; the analysis possibly underestimated clonal diversity. The peak T cell response came first, and repertoires were sampled only after it. Baseline seropositives among AZD1222 recipients totaled only 5 to 7.

Libraries were prepared by immunoSEQ multiplex PCR; TCRdb keeps only in-frame clonotypes and omits some of them. The sample lists tens of thousands of clones; about 90% were seen once. Sequencing was performed on peripheral blood, taken on day 0 of AZD1222 vaccination. The receptor was derived from an adult in good health.

The CDR3 here is CASSLAYGFMGPNNEQFF. In DNA form, the CDR3 reads TGTGCCAGCAGCTTAGCGTACGGATTCATGGGTCCTAACAATGAGCAGTTCTTC. The chain joins TRBV7-9 to TRBJ2-1; D is undetermined. The germline gives CDR1 SEHNR, CDR2 FQNEAQ (reference sequence). The V and J ends lost 0 bases and 5 bases respectively, with 20 bases between them. This CDR3 has 18 residues.